A selection of T cell receptor beta chains follows, all from one sample in a study of blood T cell repertoires in COVID-19. Generated by immunoSEQ multiplex PCR, the TCRdb table keeps only in-frame clones and is missing some. The sample contains 95,000 to 120,000 clones, around 86% of which appear only once. Input material: peripheral blood. All receptors derive from an older woman with acute or convalescent COVID-19. The CDR3 runs from the conserved cysteine through the conserved F or W. The order of the fields is clone size, V gene, D gene, J gene, CDR3 protein, CDR3 DNA. D genes are given only for firm matches. Part of the rows lack a size; the others show once, few, many or a class for expanded clones.

NA,TRBV6-5,TRBD2,TRBJ2-1,CASSYWAGGDNEQFF,TGTGCCAGCAGTTACTGGGCGGGAGGGGACAATGAGCAGTTCTTC
NA,TRBV28,NA,TRBJ1-1,CASRTVNTEAFF,TGTGCCAGCAGGACAGTCAACACTGAAGCTTTCTTT
NA,TRBV6-2/TRBV6-3,NA,TRBJ2-1,CASSYLAGKYNEQFF,TGTGCCAGCAGTTACCTTGCGGGGAAGTACAATGAGCAGTTCTTC
few,TRBV5-1,NA,TRBJ1-4,CASCFGPTNEKLFF,TGCGCCAGCTGCTTTGGGCCAACTAATGAAAAACTGTTTTTT
NA,TRBV5-1,TRBD1,TRBJ1-1,CASSLEGQGSTEAFF,TGCGCCAGCAGCTTGGAGGGACAGGGATCCACTGAAGCTTTCTTT
NA,TRBV19,NA,TRBJ2-1,CASSIARTIQSSYNEQFF,TGTGCCAGTAGTATAGCCAGGACTATTCAGAGCTCCTACAATGAGCAGTTCTTC
few,TRBV6-2/TRBV6-3,NA,TRBJ1-2,CASSYSRGGYTF,TGTGCCAGCAGTTACTCAAGGGGTGGCTACACCTTC
NA,TRBV3-1/TRBV3-2,TRBD2,TRBJ2-5,CASSQGATSGQETQYF,TGTGCCAGCAGCCAAGGGGCGACTAGCGGCCAAGAGACCCAGTACTTC
few,TRBV27,NA,TRBJ1-1,CASSKTQGFQRAFF,TGTGCCAGCAGTAAAACACAGGGATTTCAGAGAGCTTTCTTT
NA,TRBV5-1,TRBD2,TRBJ2-7,CASSILAGSLSEQYF,TGCGCCAGCAGCATACTAGCGGGAAGTTTATCCGAGCAGTACTTC
few,TRBV19,TRBD1,TRBJ1-2,CASNPSAGGSGYTF,TGTGCCAGTAACCCTTCCGCAGGGGGGAGTGGCTACACCTTC
NA,TRBV24-1,NA,TRBJ2-2,CATSPNRAPGELFF,TGTGCCACCAGTCCGAACAGGGCCCCCGGGGAGCTGTTTTTT
NA,TRBV7-2,NA,TRBJ1-5,CASSPQAGNSNQPQHF,TGTGCCAGCAGCCCTCAGGCCGGGAATAGCAATCAGCCCCAGCATTTT
NA,TRBV6-4,TRBD1,TRBJ1-6,CASSEGTVNSPLHF,TGTGCCAGCAGTGAGGGGACAGTCAATTCACCCCTCCACTTT
NA,TRBV6-5,TRBD1,TRBJ1-3,CASSLGTGVNTIYF,TGTGCCAGCAGTTTGGGGACAGGGGTAAACACCATATATTTT
once,TRBV7-9,TRBD1,TRBJ1-2,CASSHEDRANIYGYTF,TGTGCCAGCAGCCACGAGGACAGGGCTAACATCTATGGCTACACCTTC
few,TRBV5-6,TRBD2,TRBJ2-1,CASSSASGTSEQFF,TGTGCCAGCAGTTCAGCTAGCGGGACAAGTGAGCAGTTCTTC
NA,TRBV10-3,TRBD2,TRBJ2-3,CAIRREGSTDTQYF,TGTGCCATCAGGCGGGAGGGGAGCACAGATACGCAGTATTTT
NA,TRBV7-9,TRBD2,TRBJ2-1,CASSPEEGLAGRSYNEQFF,TGTGCCAGCAGCCCCGAAGAGGGACTAGCGGGAAGGTCCTACAATGAGCAGTTCTTC
NA,TRBV24-1,TRBD2,TRBJ2-7,CATAPTSGSRYEQYF,TGTGCCACCGCCCCGACTAGCGGGAGTCGATACGAGCAGTACTTC
NA,TRBV9,NA,TRBJ2-3,CASSVSSHEQDTQYF,TGTGCCAGCAGCGTATCTAGCCACGAACAGGATACGCAGTATTTT
once,TRBV27,TRBD2,TRBJ2-7,CASSSRVAGSTYEQYF,TGTGCCAGCAGTTCCCGGGTAGCGGGTTCGACCTACGAGCAGTACTTC
NA,TRBV7-9,TRBD1,TRBJ1-2,CASGGRGDYGYTF,TGTGCCAGCGGGGGCAGGGGGGACTATGGCTACACCTTC
NA,TRBV27,NA,TRBJ1-6,CASRFDQGGGNSPLHF,TGTGCCAGCAGGTTTGACCAAGGGGGAGGGAATTCACCCCTCCACTTT
few,TRBV6-5,NA,TRBJ2-7,CASSYITGKADEQYF,TGTGCCAGCAGTTACATCACAGGGAAAGCTGATGAGCAGTACTTC
NA,TRBV4-2,NA,TRBJ2-4,CASSQGVAAKNIQYF,TGTGCCAGCAGCCAAGGGGTAGCGGCTAAAAACATTCAGTACTTC
NA,TRBV7-2,TRBD1,TRBJ1-3,CASSLQGGTSGNTIYF,TGTGCCAGCAGCTTACAGGGGGGAACCTCTGGAAACACCATATATTTT
NA,TRBV27,NA,TRBJ2-5,CASSKRGQETQYF,TGTGCCAGCAGTAAAAGGGGCCAAGAGACCCAGTACTTC
NA,TRBV4-2,NA,TRBJ1-5,CASSPTRAGWSNQPQHF,TGTGCCAGCAGCCCTACCCGGGCGGGTTGGAGCAATCAGCCCCAGCATTTT
NA,TRBV18,TRBD2,TRBJ2-5,CASSFAGTKEETQYF,TGTGCCAGCTCATTCGCCGGGACTAAAGAAGAGACCCAGTACTTC
NA,TRBV6-6,TRBD1,TRBJ2-2,CASRDRQGGRTGELFF,TGTGCCAGCAGAGATAGACAGGGTGGTAGAACCGGGGAGCTGTTTTTT
NA,TRBV25-1,NA,TRBJ2-7,CASSESRAYEQYF,TGTGCCAGCAGTGAATCGAGGGCCTACGAGCAGTACTTC
NA,TRBV28,NA,TRBJ1-2,CASSAGRVAGYTF,TGTGCCAGCAGCGCTGGCAGGGTGGCTGGCTACACCTTC
NA,TRBV19,TRBD2,TRBJ2-5,CASSLAGRETQYF,TGTGCCAGTAGTCTAGCGGGAAGAGAGACCCAGTACTTC
NA,TRBV6-5,NA,TRBJ2-3,CASSYWGGHTDTQYF,TGTGCCAGCAGTTACTGGGGGGGACACACAGATACGCAGTATTTT
NA,TRBV20-1,NA,TRBJ1-1,CSAIKQAEAFF,TGCAGTGCTATTAAACAGGCTGAAGCTTTCTTT
NA,TRBV6-6,NA,TRBJ1-2,CASTLGQLLNYGYTF,TGTGCCAGCACCCTCGGACAGCTACTTAACTATGGCTACACCTTC
NA,TRBV7-2,NA,TRBJ2-2,CASSLTGTGELFF,TGTGCCAGCAGCTTAACGGGCACCGGGGAGCTGTTTTTT
NA,TRBV18,NA,TRBJ2-5,CASSPLLAETQYF,TGTGCCAGCTCACCACTGCTAGCGGAGACCCAGTACTTC
NA,TRBV5-1,TRBD1,TRBJ2-7,CASSDRQGSYEQYF,TGCGCCAGCAGCGATAGACAGGGTAGCTACGAGCAGTACTTC
NA,TRBV29-1,TRBD1,TRBJ1-3,CSVEDRDLSGGTIYF,TGCAGCGTTGAAGATCGGGACCTCTCAGGGGGCACCATATATTTT
once,TRBV29-1,NA,TRBJ1-1,CSVVDRQNTEAFF,TGCAGCGTTGTCGACAGACAGAACACTGAAGCTTTCTTT
NA,TRBV18,NA,TRBJ1-1,CASSPFQGKSHTEAFF,TGTGCCAGCTCACCATTTCAGGGAAAGAGCCACACTGAAGCTTTCTTT
NA,TRBV7-2,NA,TRBJ2-3,CASSLGTHF,TGTGCCAGCAGCTTAGGGACTCATTTT
NA,TRBV19,NA,TRBJ1-1,CASKSLGDTEAFF,TGTGCCAGTAAATCCCTCGGGGACACTGAAGCTTTCTTT
NA,TRBV5-6,TRBD1,TRBJ2-3,CASGQGADTQYF,TGTGCCAGCGGCCAGGGGGCAGATACGCAGTATTTT
NA,TRBV7-3,NA,TRBJ2-2,CASSLESRAGELFF,TGTGCCAGCAGCTTAGAGTCGCGGGCCGGGGAGCTGTTTTTT